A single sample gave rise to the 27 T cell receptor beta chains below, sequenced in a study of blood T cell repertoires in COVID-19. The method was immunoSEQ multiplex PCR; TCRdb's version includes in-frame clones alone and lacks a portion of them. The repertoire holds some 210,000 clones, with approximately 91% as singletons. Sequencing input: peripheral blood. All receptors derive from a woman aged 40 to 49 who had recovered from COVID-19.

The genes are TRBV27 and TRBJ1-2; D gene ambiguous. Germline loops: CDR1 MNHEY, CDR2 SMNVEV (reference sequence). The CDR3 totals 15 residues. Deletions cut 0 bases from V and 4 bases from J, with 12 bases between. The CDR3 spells CASSLSRRSGYGYTF. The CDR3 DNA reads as TGTGCCAGCAGTTTATCGAGGAGGTCTGGCTATGGCTACACCTTC.

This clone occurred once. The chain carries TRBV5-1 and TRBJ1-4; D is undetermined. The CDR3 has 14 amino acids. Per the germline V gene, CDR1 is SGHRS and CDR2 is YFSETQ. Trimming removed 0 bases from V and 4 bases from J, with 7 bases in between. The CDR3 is CASSLDSRNEKLFF. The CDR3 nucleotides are TGCGCCAGCAGCTTGGACAGCCGTAATGAAAAACTGTTTTTT. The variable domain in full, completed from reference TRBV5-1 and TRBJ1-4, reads KAGVTQTPRYLIKTRGQQVTLSCSPISGHRSVSWYQQTPGQGLQFLFEYFSETQRNKGNFPGRFSGRQFSNSRSEMNVSTLELGDSALYLCASSLDSRNEKLFFGSGTQLSVL.

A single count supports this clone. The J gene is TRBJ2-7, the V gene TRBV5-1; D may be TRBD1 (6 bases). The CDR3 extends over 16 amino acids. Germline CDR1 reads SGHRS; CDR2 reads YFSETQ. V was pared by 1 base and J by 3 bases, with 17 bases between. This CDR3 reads CASSLQGQAKGYEQYF. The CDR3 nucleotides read TGCGCCAGCAGCTTGCAGGGACAAGCAAAAGGCTACGAGCAGTACTTC. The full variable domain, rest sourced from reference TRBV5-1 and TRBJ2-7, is KAGVTQTPRYLIKTRGQQVTLSCSPISGHRSVSWYQQTPGQGLQFLFEYFSETQRNKGNFPGRFSGRQFSNSRSEMNVSTLELGDSALYLCASSLQGQAKGYEQYFGPGTRLTVT.

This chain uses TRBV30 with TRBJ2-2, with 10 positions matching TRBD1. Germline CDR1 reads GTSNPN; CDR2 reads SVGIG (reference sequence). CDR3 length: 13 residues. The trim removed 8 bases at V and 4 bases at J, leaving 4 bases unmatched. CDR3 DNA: TGTGCCGCCGGACAGGGGGTCACCGGGGAGCTGTTTTTT. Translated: CAAGQGVTGELFF.

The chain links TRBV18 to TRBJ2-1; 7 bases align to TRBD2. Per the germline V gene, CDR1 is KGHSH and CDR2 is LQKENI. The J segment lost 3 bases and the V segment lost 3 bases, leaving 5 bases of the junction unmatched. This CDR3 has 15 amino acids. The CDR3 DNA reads TGTGCCAGCTCACCGGAGGGAGGGCTCTACAATGAGCAGTTCTTC. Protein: CASSPEGGLYNEQFF.

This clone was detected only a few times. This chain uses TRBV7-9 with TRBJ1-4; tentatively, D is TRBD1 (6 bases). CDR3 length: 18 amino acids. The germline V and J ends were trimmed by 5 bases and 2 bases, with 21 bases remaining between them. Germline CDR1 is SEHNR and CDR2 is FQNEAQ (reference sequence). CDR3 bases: TGTGCCAGCAGCCAGACCTTCACAGGGACGAAGACTAATGAAAAACTGTTTTTT. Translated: CASSQTFTGTKTNEKLFF.

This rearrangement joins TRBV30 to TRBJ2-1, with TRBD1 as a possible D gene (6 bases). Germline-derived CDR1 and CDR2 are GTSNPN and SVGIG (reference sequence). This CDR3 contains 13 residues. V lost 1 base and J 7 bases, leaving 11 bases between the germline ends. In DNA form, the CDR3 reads TGTGCCTGGAGTGATCAGGGGCTGAATGAGCAGTTCTTC. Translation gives CAWSDQGLNEQFF.

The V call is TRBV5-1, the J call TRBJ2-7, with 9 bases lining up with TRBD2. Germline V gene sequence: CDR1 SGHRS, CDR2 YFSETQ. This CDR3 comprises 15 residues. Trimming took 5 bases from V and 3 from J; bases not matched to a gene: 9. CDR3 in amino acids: CASSLIAGANYEQYF. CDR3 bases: TGCGCCAGCAGTTTAATAGCGGGAGCCAACTACGAGCAGTACTTC.

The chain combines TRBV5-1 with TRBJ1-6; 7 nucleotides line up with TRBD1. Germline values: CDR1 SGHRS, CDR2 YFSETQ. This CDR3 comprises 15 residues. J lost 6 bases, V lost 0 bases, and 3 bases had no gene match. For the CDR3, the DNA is TGCGCCAGCAGCTTGGCGACAGGGCGTAATTCACCCCTCCACTTT. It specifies CASSLATGRNSPLHF.

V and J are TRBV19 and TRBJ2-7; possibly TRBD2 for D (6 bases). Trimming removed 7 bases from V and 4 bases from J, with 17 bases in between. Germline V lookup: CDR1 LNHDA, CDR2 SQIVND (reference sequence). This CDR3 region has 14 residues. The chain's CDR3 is CASKGRGANYEQYF. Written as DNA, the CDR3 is TGTGCCAGTAAGGGGCGCGGGGCGAATTACGAGCAGTACTTC.

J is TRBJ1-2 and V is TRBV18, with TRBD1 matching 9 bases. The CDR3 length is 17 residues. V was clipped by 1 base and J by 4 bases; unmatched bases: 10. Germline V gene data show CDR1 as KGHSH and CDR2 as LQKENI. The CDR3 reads CASSPLGQGLPLYGYTF. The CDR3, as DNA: TGTGCCAGCTCACCACTGGGACAGGGCCTCCCGCTCTATGGCTACACCTTC.

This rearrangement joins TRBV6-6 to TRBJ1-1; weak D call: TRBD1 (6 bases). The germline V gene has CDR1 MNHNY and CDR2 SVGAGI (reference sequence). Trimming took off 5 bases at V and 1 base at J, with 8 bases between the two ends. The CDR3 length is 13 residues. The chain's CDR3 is CASSQTGNTEAFF. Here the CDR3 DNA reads TGTGCCAGCAGTCAGACAGGGAACACTGAAGCTTTCTTT.

The CDR3 DNA reads TGTGCCAGCAGCGTAGAAACAGAGACTAACTATGGCTACACCTTC. This encodes CASSVETETNYGYTF. The rearrangement uses TRBV9 and TRBJ1-2; D is undetermined. There are 15 residues in the CDR3. CDR1 and CDR2 from the germline V gene are SGDLS and YYNGEE. Trimming pared 0 bases from V and 0 bases from J, leaving 9 bases between.

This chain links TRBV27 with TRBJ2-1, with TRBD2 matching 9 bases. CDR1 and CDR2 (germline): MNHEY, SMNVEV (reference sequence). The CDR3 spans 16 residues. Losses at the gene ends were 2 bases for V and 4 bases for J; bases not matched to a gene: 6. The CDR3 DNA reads TGTGCCAGCAGTTTACGGAGGGCGGGAGGGTACAATGAGCAGTTCTTC. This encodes CASSLRRAGGYNEQFF.

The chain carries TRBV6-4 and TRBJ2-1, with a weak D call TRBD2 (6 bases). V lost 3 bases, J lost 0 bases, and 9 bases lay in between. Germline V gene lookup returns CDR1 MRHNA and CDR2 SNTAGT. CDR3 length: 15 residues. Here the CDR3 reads CASSEEGRSYNEQFF. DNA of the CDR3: TGTGCCAGCAGTGAGGAGGGCCGCTCCTACAATGAGCAGTTCTTC.

The DNA of the CDR3 is TGTGCCAGCAGTTTAAGCGGGAATTCCTACGAGCAGTACTTC. This gives the protein CASSLSGNSYEQYF. The chain recombines TRBV28 with TRBJ2-7; 7 bases map to TRBD2. V shed 2 bases and J 1 base; nucleotides not matched to a gene: 2. The CDR3 runs to 14 residues. Germline CDR1 reads MDHEN; CDR2 reads SYDVKM. Using reference TRBV28 and TRBJ2-7 for the parts outside the CDR3, the full variable domain is DVKVTQSSRYLVKRTGEKVFLECVQDMDHENMFWYRQDPGLGLRLIYFSYDVKMKEKGDIPEGYSVSREKKERFSLILESASTNQTSMYLCASSLSGNSYEQYFGPGTRLTVT.

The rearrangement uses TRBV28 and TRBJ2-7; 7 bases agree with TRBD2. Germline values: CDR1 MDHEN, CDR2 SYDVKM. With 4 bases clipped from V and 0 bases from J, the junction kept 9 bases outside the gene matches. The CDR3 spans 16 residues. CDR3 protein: CASSSQREQISYEQYF. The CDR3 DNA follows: TGTGCCAGCAGTTCCCAGCGGGAACAAATCTCCTACGAGCAGTACTTC. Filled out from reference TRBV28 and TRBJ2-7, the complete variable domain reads DVKVTQSSRYLVKRTGEKVFLECVQDMDHENMFWYRQDPGLGLRLIYFSYDVKMKEKGDIPEGYSVSREKKERFSLILESASTNQTSMYLCASSSQREQISYEQYFGPGTRLTVT.

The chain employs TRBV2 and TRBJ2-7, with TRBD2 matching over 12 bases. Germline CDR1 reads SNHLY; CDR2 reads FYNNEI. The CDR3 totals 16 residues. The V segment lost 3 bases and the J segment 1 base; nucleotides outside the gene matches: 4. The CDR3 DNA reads TGTGCCAGCAGTGATTCCGGACTAGCGGGATCCTACGAGCAGTACTTC. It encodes CASSDSGLAGSYEQYF. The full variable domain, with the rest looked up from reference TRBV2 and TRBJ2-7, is EPEVTQTPSHQVTQMGQEVILRCVPISNHLYFYWYRQILGQKVEFLVSFYNNEISEKSEIFDDQFSVERPDGSNFTLKIRSTKLEDSAMYFCASSDSGLAGSYEQYFGPGTRLTVT.

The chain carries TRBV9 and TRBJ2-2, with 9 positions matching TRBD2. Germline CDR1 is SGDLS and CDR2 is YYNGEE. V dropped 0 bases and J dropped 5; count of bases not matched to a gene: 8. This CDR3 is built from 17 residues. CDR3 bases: TGTGCCAGCAGCGTAGCTTTAGCGGGAGTAAATACCGGGGAGCTGTTTTTT. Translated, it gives CASSVALAGVNTGELFF.

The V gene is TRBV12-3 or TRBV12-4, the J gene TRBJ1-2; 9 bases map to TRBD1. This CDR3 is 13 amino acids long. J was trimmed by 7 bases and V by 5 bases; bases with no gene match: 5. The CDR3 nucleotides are TGTGCCAGCAGTCAACAGGGGGCGGTTGGCTACACCTTC. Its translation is CASSQQGAVGYTF.

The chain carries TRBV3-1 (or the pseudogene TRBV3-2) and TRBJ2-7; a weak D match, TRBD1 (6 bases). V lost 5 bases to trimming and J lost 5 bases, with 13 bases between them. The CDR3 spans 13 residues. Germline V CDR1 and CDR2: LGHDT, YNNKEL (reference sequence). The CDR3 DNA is TGTGCCAGCAGCACCCGACAGGCCCACGAGCAGTACTTC. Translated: CASSTRQAHEQYF.

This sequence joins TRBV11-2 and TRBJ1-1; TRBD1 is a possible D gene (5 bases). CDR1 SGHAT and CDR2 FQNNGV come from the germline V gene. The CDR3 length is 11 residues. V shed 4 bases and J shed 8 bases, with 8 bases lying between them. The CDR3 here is CASSSYREAFF. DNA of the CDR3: TGTGCCAGCAGCTCGTACAGGGAAGCTTTCTTT.

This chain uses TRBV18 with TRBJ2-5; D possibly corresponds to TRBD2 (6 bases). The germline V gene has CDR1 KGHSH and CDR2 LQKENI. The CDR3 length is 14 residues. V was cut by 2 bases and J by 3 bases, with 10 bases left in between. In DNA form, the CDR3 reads TGTGCCAGCTCACCAAAGGGACTTGAAGAGACCCAGTACTTC. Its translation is CASSPKGLEETQYF. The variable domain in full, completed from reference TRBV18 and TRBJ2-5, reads NAGVMQNPRHLVRRRGQEARLRCSPMKGHSHVYWYRQLPEEGLKFMVYLQKENIIDESGMPKERFSAEFPKEGPSILRIQQVVRGDSAAYFCASSPKGLEETQYFGPGTRLLVL.

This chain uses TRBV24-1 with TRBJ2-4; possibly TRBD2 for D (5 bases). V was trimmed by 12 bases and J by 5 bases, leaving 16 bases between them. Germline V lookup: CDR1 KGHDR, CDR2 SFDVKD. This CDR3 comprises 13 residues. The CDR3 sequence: CAPKAEVENIQYF. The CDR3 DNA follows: TGTGCCCCCAAGGCGGAGGTAGAAAACATTCAGTACTTC.

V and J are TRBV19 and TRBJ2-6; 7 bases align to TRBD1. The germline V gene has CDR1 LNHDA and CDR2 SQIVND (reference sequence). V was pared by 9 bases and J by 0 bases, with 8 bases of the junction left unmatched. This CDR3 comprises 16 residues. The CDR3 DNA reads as TGTGCCAGCCGGGACAGCCAGTTCTCTGGGGCCAACGTCCTGACTTTC. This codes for CASRDSQFSGANVLTF.

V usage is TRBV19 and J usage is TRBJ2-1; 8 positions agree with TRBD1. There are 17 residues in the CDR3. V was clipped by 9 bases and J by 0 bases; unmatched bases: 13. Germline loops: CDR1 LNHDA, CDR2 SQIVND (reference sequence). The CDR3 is CASGGAGGLSSYNEQFF. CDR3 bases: TGTGCCAGCGGCGGGGCAGGGGGCCTTAGCTCCTACAATGAGCAGTTCTTC.

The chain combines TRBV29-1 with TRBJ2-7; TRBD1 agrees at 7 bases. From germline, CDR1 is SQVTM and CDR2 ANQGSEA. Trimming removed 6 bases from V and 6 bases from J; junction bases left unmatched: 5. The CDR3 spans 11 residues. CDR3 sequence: CSVLGQVEQYF. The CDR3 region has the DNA TGCAGCGTATTAGGACAGGTCGAGCAGTACTTC.